This T cell receptor beta chain came from a study of shared clonotypes between healthy human individuals. In the authors' workflow: Sequence data from immunoSEQ were junction-only and lacked quality scores; consequently, filtering differed. The method was immunoSEQ multiplex PCR; TCRdb's version includes in-frame clones alone and lacks a portion of them. Clonal size and the V and J genes are those of that table, whereas D and trimming came from the DNA. The table lists roughly 640,000 clones, around 72% of them singletons. Germline V CDR1 and CDR2: LNHDA, SQIVND (reference sequence). The CDR3 runs to 13 residues. V was clipped by 3 bases and J by 5 bases, with 10 bases between them. Free of recent acute infections or vaccinations, the donors were healthy HIV-negative adults.

Sequencing was done on a sample of memory CD4+ T cells sorted from blood. The subset here: CD45RA-negative fraction. V usage is TRBV19 and J usage is TRBJ2-5; possibly TRBD2 for D (6 bases). The source of this sequence is a woman in her 30s in good health. The DNA of the CDR3 is TGTGCCAGTAGTATGCGGGATTTGGAGACCCAGTACTTC. This codes for CASSMRDLETQYF.